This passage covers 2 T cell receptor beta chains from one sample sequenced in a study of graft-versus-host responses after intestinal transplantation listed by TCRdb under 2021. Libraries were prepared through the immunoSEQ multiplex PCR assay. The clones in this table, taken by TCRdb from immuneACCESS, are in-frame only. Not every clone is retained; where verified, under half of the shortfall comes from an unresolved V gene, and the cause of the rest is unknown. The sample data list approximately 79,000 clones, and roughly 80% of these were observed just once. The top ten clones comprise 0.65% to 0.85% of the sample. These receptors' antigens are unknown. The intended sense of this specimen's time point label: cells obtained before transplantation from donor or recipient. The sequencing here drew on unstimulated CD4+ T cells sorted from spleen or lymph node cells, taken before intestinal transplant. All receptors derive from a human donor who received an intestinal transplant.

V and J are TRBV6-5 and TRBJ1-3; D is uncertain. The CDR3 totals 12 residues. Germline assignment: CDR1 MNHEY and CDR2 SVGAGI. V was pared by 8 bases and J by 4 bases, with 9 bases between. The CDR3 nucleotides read TGTGCCAGCGGGGAGGCAGGAAACACCATATATTTT. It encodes CASGEAGNTIYF.

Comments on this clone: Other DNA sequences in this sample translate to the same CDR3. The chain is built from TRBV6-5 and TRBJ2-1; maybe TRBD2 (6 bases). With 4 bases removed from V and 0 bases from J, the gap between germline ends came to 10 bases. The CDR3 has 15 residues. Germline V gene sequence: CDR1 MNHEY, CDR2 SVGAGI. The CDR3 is CASSLRGSSYNEQFF. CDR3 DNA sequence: TGTGCCAGCAGTTTACGGGGGAGCTCCTACAATGAGCAGTTCTTC.